A single sample gave rise to the 8 T cell receptor beta chains below, sequenced in a study of cytomegalovirus exposure and HLA in healthy donors. Both 60 Vbeta primers and 13 Jbeta primers went into the PCR. The protocol was immunoSEQ multiplex PCR, while the TCRdb copy is restricted to in-frame clones and leaves out a portion. The sample records about 180,000 clones, roughly 85% being singletons. Specimen: PBMCs. The receptors stem from a woman between 40 and 55 years old in good health and CMV-seronegative.

V and J are TRBV13 and TRBJ1-1; 7 bases are shared with TRBD1. The CDR3 has 17 residues. CDR1 and CDR2 (germline): PRHDT, FYEKMQ (reference sequence). Trimming removed 5 bases from V and 4 bases from J; junction bases left unmatched: 16. The CDR3 spells CASSPPTGPLGSTEAFF. The CDR3 DNA reads TGTGCCAGCAGCCCGCCGACAGGGCCATTGGGAAGCACTGAAGCTTTCTTT.

The chain combines TRBV5-1 with TRBJ1-2; 8 bases are a match to TRBD1. Germline V gene lookup returns CDR1 SGHRS and CDR2 YFSETQ. The CDR3 totals 15 residues. The V segment lost 0 bases and the J segment 8 bases; nucleotides outside the gene matches: 9. The CDR3 DNA reads as TGCGCCAGCAGCTTGGGGACAGGGAGTTTACGAGGCTACACCTTC. Translation: CASSLGTGSLRGYTF.

The chain combines TRBV9 with TRBJ2-2; 8 nucleotides align to TRBD1. The CDR3 extends over 17 amino acids. Trimming at V came to 1 base and at J to 3 bases, leaving 8 bases not matched to a gene. CDR1 and CDR2 from the germline V gene are SGDLS and YYNGEE. CDR3 nucleotides: TGTGCCAGCAGCGTACCGGGACAGGAGAGTTACACCGGGGAGCTGTTTTTT. Its translation is CASSVPGQESYTGELFF. Full variable domain (missing parts from reference TRBV9 and TRBJ2-2): DSGVTQTPKHLITATGQRVTLRCSPRSGDLSVYWYQQSLDQGLQFLIQYYNGEERAKGNILERFSAQQFPDLHSELNLSSLELGDSALYFCASSVPGQESYTGELFFGEGSRLTVL.

The chain links TRBV27 to TRBJ2-7, with 9 bases matching TRBD1. V gave up 5 bases and J gave up 2 bases; unmatched junction bases: 4. The CDR3 consists of 14 residues. From germline, CDR1 is MNHEY and CDR2 SMNVEV (reference sequence). This CDR3 reads CASSVGTGPYEQYF. CDR3 in DNA: TGTGCCAGCAGTGTAGGGACAGGGCCCTACGAGCAGTACTTC.

The chain recombines TRBV6-5 with TRBJ1-6, with D tentatively TRBD1 (5 bases). The length of the CDR3 is 15 residues. Germline V gene data show CDR1 as MNHEY and CDR2 as SVGAGI. V was trimmed by 2 bases and J by 7 bases, leaving 12 bases between them. The chain's CDR3 is CASSYGDRPNSPLHF. CDR3 DNA: TGTGCCAGCAGTTACGGCGACAGACCAAATTCACCCCTCCACTTT.

This chain connects TRBV13 to TRBJ1-3, with 8 bases fitting TRBD1. Germline V CDR1 and CDR2: PRHDT, FYEKMQ (reference sequence). The J segment lost 2 bases and the V segment lost 3 bases, leaving 6 bases of the junction unmatched. There are 16 residues in the CDR3. The CDR3 spells CASSFGTGSAGNTIYF. CDR3 coding DNA: TGTGCCAGCAGCTTTGGGACAGGCTCCGCTGGAAACACCATATATTTT.

The CDR3: CASSLRTEIYEQYF. The CDR3 DNA reads as TGTGCCAGTAGTCTCCGGACAGAAATCTACGAGCAGTACTTC. The rearrangement links TRBV19 to TRBJ2-7, with D tentatively TRBD1 (6 bases). The CDR3 spans 14 residues. Per germline, CDR1 LNHDA and CDR2 SQIVND (reference sequence). Trimming cost V 5 bases and J 3 bases, with 14 bases left between them.

This clone is a singleton in its sample. The J gene is TRBJ1-2, the V gene TRBV28; TRBD1 might be the D (5 bases). V lost 6 bases, J lost 4 bases, and 15 bases lay in between. Per the germline V gene, CDR1 is MDHEN and CDR2 is SYDVKM. The CDR3 runs 14 residues. CDR3 region: CASSPFGGTYGYTF. The CDR3 DNA reads as TGTGCCAGCAGCCCCTTTGGAGGGACCTATGGCTACACCTTC.